This TCR beta chain originates from a study of blood T cell repertoires in COVID-19. In the study overall: COVID-19 samples collected from the United States, Italy and Spain covered acute and convalescent phases. The cDNA or gDNA used as material had been derived from T cells, B-cell-depleted T cells, or PBMCs.

This clone was counted only a few times. Authors' analysis steps: Amplification of reference gene primers was used by the study to estimate nucleated cell counts. Sequencing was performed with immunoSEQ multiplex PCR; in TCRdb, only in-frame clones are kept and a portion is missing. The V and J calls and the clone size are those of that table, but D and trimming were determined from the DNA. Found here are some 240,000 clones, 75% to 85% of them singletons; the top ten hold about 1.4%. Germline V lookup: CDR1 LNHDA, CDR2 SQIVND (reference sequence). V lost 2 bases and J 8 bases, leaving 7 bases between the germline ends. The CDR3 runs to 13 residues.

The rearrangement uses TRBV19 and TRBJ1-6; D is unresolved. The TCR originated in a middle-aged woman who had recovered from COVID-19. Sequencing was performed on peripheral blood. The chain's CDR3 is CASSIRSDSPLHF. The CDR3 DNA follows: TGTGCCAGTAGTATACGTTCGGATTCACCCCTCCACTTT.